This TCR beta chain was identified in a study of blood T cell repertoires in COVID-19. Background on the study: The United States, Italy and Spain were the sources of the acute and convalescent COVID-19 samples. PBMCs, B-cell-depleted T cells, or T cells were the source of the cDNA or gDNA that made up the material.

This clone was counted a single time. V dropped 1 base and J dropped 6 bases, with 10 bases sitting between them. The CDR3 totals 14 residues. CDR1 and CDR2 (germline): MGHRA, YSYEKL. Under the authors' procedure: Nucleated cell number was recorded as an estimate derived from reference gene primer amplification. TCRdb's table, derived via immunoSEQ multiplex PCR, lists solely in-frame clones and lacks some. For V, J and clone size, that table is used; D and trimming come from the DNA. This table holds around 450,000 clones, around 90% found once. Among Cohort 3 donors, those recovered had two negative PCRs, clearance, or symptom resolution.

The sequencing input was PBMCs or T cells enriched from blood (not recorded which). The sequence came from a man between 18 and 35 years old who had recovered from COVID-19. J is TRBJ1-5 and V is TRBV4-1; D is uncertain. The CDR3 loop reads CASSQGRGSQPQHF. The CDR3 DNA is TGCGCCAGCAGCCAAGGTAGAGGGAGTCAGCCCCAGCATTTT.